The 21 T cell receptor beta chains below come from one sample, sequenced in a study of cytomegalovirus exposure and HLA in healthy donors. PCR was performed using 60 Vbeta and 13 Jbeta primers. TCRdb keeps only in-frame clones here, not all; method: immunoSEQ multiplex PCR. The sample carries about 160,000 clones, roughly 80% recorded once. Source material: PBMCs. These TCRs come from a man aged 35 to 55 in good health and CMV-seronegative.

The CDR3, as DNA: TGTGCCAGCAGTTTAAGTAGACAAACCGGGGAGCTGTTTTTT. This codes for CASSLSRQTGELFF. This chain uses TRBV27 with TRBJ2-2; D remains unclear. CDR1 is MNHEY and CDR2 is SMNVEV in the germline V gene (reference sequence). V was shortened by 2 bases and J by 5 bases, with 9 bases between the two germline ends. The CDR3 extends over 14 amino acids.

This clone has only a few counts. The same CDR3 is also encoded by other DNA sequences in this sample. This chain connects TRBV9 to TRBJ2-7, with 7 bases aligning to TRBD1. The germline CDR1 and CDR2 sequences are SGDLS and YYNGEE. Germline trimming cut 0 bases from V and 0 bases from J; bases unmatched to any gene: 0. This CDR3 spans 14 amino acids. CDR3 sequence (DNA): TGTGCCAGCAGCGTAGGGGACAGCTCCTACGAGCAGTACTTC. This codes for CASSVGDSSYEQYF.

The rearrangement joins TRBV7-3 to TRBJ2-2; 8 bases match TRBD2. The J segment lost 8 bases and the V segment lost 5 bases, leaving 7 bases of the junction unmatched. This CDR3 has 14 amino acids. Germline assignment: CDR1 SGHTA and CDR2 FQGTGA. The CDR3 coding sequence is TGTGCCAGCAGCCCCTGGACTAGCCGAGGGGAGCTGTTTTTT. Translated: CASSPWTSRGELFF.

The V call is TRBV10-3, the J call TRBJ1-5, with D hard to call. Germline loops: CDR1 ENHRY, CDR2 SYGVKD. V was trimmed by 5 bases and J by 7 bases, leaving 18 bases between them. CDR3 length: 15 amino acids. The CDR3 reads CAISSDGGYFQPQHF. The CDR3 DNA reads as TGTGCCATCAGTAGCGACGGAGGGTATTTCCAGCCCCAGCATTTT.

CDR3: CASSQGGAYEQYF. The CDR3 coding sequence is TGCGCCAGCAGCCAAGGGGGGGCCTACGAGCAGTACTTC. The genes are TRBV4-3 and TRBJ2-7; maybe TRBD2 (6 bases). Trimming left V 1 base short and J 2 bases short, with 6 bases between. There are 13 residues in the CDR3. Germline V gives CDR1 LGHNA, CDR2 YSLEER.

The J gene is TRBJ1-2, the V gene TRBV7-3; 8 bases agree with TRBD1. The CDR3 is 14 residues long. From germline, CDR1 is SGHTA and CDR2 FQGTGA. V lost 8 bases, J lost 2 bases, and 7 bases stayed unmatched. The CDR3 here is CASAPGQANYGYTF. CDR3 nucleotide sequence: TGTGCCAGCGCACCGGGACAGGCGAACTATGGCTACACCTTC.

The J gene is TRBJ1-6, the V gene TRBV6-4; possibly TRBD1 for D (6 bases). The germline gives CDR1 MRHNA, CDR2 SNTAGT. The CDR3 has 15 amino acids. V lost 2 bases and J lost 8, with 13 bases in between. CDR3 DNA sequence: TGTGCCAGCAGTGACGTTGGGGGCTTTCATTCACCCCTCCACTTT. This encodes CASSDVGGFHSPLHF.

The chain uses TRBV9 and TRBJ2-7; 7 bases agree with TRBD1. This CDR3 is built from 15 residues. Per the germline V gene, CDR1 is SGDLS and CDR2 is YYNGEE. V dropped 0 bases and J dropped 0; count of bases not matched to a gene: 3. CDR3 protein: CASSVGRTGSYEQYF. The DNA for the CDR3 is TGTGCCAGCAGCGTAGGTAGGACAGGCTCCTACGAGCAGTACTTC.

This chain links TRBV28 with TRBJ2-7; 9 nucleotides align to TRBD1. Unmatched junction bases numbered 8, after V lost 4 bases and J lost 7 bases. Germline values: CDR1 MDHEN, CDR2 SYDVKM. The CDR3 runs 14 residues. CDR3 sequence reads: CASSSTGTGREQYF. The CDR3 DNA reads as TGTGCCAGCAGTTCTACCGGGACAGGGCGTGAGCAGTACTTC.

A few counts support this clone. The chain uses TRBV10-3 and TRBJ2-7; D might be TRBD1 (5 bases). The CDR3 has 12 residues. The germline V and J ends were trimmed by 8 bases and 3 bases, with 11 bases remaining between them. The germline gives CDR1 ENHRY, CDR2 SYGVKD. The CDR3 loop is CAIAGSDYEQYF. In nucleotides, the CDR3 is TGTGCCATCGCAGGGTCGGACTACGAGCAGTACTTC.

This clone was seen just once. V usage is TRBV6-1 and J usage is TRBJ1-2; D is undetermined. Germline CDR1 MNHNS, CDR2 SASEGT. Trimming removed 8 bases from V and 5 bases from J, with 15 bases in between. CDR3 length: 13 residues. The DNA of the CDR3 is TGTGCCAGCCGTATTGCGGAAGAGTATGGCTACACCTTC. The encoded protein is CASRIAEEYGYTF.

This sequence joins TRBV7-6 and TRBJ2-3; 7 bases match TRBD2. The ends lost 5 bases at V and 1 base at J; junction bases unmatched: 6. Germline CDR1 SGHVS, CDR2 FNYEAQ. The length of the CDR3 is 15 residues. CDR3 nucleotide sequence: TGTGCCAGCAGCCCGGGGGGTTCTGGCACAGATACGCAGTATTTT. It yields the protein CASSPGGSGTDTQYF.

The V and J genes are TRBV6-5 and TRBJ1-3; maybe TRBD1 (6 bases). The CDR3 totals 15 residues. Trimming removed 6 bases from V and 2 bases from J, with 14 bases in between. Germline loops: CDR1 MNHEY, CDR2 SVGAGI. The CDR3 DNA is TGTGCCAGCAGCAGAGTACAGGGTACTGGAAACACCATATATTTT. Residues: CASSRVQGTGNTIYF.

The chain couples TRBV7-3 to TRBJ1-2; 8 nucleotides match TRBD1. Trimming removed 2 bases from V and 8 bases from J; junction bases left unmatched: 13. Germline assignment: CDR1 SGHTA and CDR2 FQGTGA. The CDR3 covers 16 residues. As DNA, the CDR3 is TGTGCCAGCAGCTTAGAGGCAGGACAGGGTAGACAAGGCTACACCTTC. It specifies CASSLEAGQGRQGYTF.

The chain has TRBV7-9 and TRBJ2-5; no clear D gene. The CDR3 consists of 13 residues. V dropped 5 bases and J dropped 2 bases, with 9 bases sitting between them. Germline V lookup: CDR1 SEHNR, CDR2 FQNEAQ (reference sequence). CDR3 nucleotide sequence: TGTGCCAGCAGCCAGACAAGGCAAGAGACCCAGTACTTC. Protein product: CASSQTRQETQYF. Looking up the rest from reference TRBV7-9 and TRBJ2-5 gives the full variable domain: DTGVSQNPRHKITKRGQNVTFRCDPISEHNRLYWYRQTLGQGPEFLTYFQNEAQLEKSRLLSDRFSAERPKGSFSTLEIQRTEQGDSAMYLCASSQTRQETQYFGPGTRLLVL.

J is TRBJ2-5 and V is TRBV30; 7 bases are a match to TRBD1. The CDR3 is 13 amino acids. The V gene end was trimmed by 5 bases and the J gene end by 7 bases; junction bases not matched to a gene: 10. In germline, CDR1 is GTSNPN, CDR2 SVGIG (reference sequence). The CDR3 nucleotides are TGTGCCTGGGCCGGGACAGATAAGTGGACCCAGTACTTC. Its protein product is CAWAGTDKWTQYF.

This chain joins TRBV6-1 and TRBJ1-1, with 11 bases lining up with TRBD1. J gave up 7 bases and V 2 bases, and 3 bases lay outside the gene matches. The CDR3 totals 14 residues. The germline CDR1 and CDR2 sequences are MNHNS and SASEGT. In DNA, the CDR3 is TGTGCCAGCAGTGAAAAGGGACAGGGGGATGAAGCTTTCTTT. Translated, it gives CASSEKGQGDEAFF.

V gene TRBV6-1 combines with J gene TRBJ2-1; the D is unclear. Germline CDR1 is MNHNS and CDR2 is SASEGT. V shed 4 bases and J shed 8 bases, with 12 bases lying between them. The CDR3 length is 13 residues. CDR3 nucleotide sequence: TGTGCCAGCAGTGTTACAGATCCGGATGAGCAGTTCTTC. Its protein is CASSVTDPDEQFF.

The CDR3 loop is CASSLGLVGDTQYF. The CDR3 DNA is TGTGCCAGCAGCTTGGGTCTAGTTGGCGATACGCAGTATTTT. The rearrangement joins TRBV5-4 to TRBJ2-3; D unresolved. CDR1 is SGHNT and CDR2 is YYREEE in the germline V gene (reference sequence). The length of the CDR3 is 14 residues. V was trimmed by 0 bases and J by 6 bases, leaving 11 bases between them.

This clone was counted only a few times. The chain carries TRBV6-6 and TRBJ1-6, with D unclear. The germline V and J ends were trimmed by 0 bases and 9 bases, with 9 bases remaining between them. This CDR3 spans 14 amino acids. Germline V gene lookup returns CDR1 MNHNY and CDR2 SVGAGI (reference sequence). The CDR3 sequence: CASSYSELGSPLHF. The CDR3 DNA follows: TGTGCCAGCAGTTACTCGGAGCTGGGTTCACCCCTCCACTTT.

V and J are TRBV5-4 and TRBJ2-5, with a weak D call TRBD1 (6 bases). The J call is doubtful: the DNA matches TRBJ2-7 better. The CDR3 runs 15 residues. Germline V gene sequence: CDR1 SGHNT, CDR2 YYREEE (reference sequence). The DNA of the CDR3 is TGTGCCAGCAGCCGGGTGGGACAAACGTACTACGAGCAGTACTTC. Protein product: CASSRVGQTYYEQYF.